A selection of T cell receptor beta chains follows, all from one sample in a study of OX40 agonist ivuxolimab in advanced cancers. The method was immunoSEQ multiplex PCR; TCRdb's version includes in-frame clones alone and lacks a portion of them. Found here are 60,000 to 80,000 clones, about 93% of them singletons; the top ten hold roughly 0.45%. The sequencing here drew on CD4+ or CD8+ T cells sorted from blood, taken in a trial of the OX40 agonist ivuxolimab. The receptors stem from an adult with an advanced solid tumor such as melanoma, head and neck, liver or kidney cancer. Each CDR3 is given with its conserved first and last residue. The D gene is left open where the match is weak. Clone size is shown for a subset of rows, as once, few, many or a class of expanded clone.

CDR3 DNA: TGCGCCAGCAGCTCCCGGACTAGTACCTCCTACAATGAGCAGTTCTTC
CDR3 protein: CASSSRTSTSYNEQFF
CDR3 length: 16
V gene: TRBV5-1
D gene: TRBD2
J gene: TRBJ2-1
clone size: -

CDR3 DNA: TGTGCCAGCAGCCCAGGGACAGGGGTAAATCAAGAGACCCAGTACTTC
CDR3 protein: CASSPGTGVNQETQYF
CDR3 length: 16
V gene: TRBV7-9
D gene: TRBD1
J gene: TRBJ2-5
clone size: -

CDR3 DNA: TGTGCCAGCAGTTACGGGGGACAGGGCACAGATACGCAGTATTTT
CDR3 protein: CASSYGGQGTDTQYF
CDR3 length: 15
V gene: TRBV6-6
D gene: TRBD1
J gene: TRBJ2-3
clone size: -

CDR3 DNA: TGTGCCAGTAGAACCCAGGGGAGAGCTTTCTTT
CDR3 protein: CASRTQGRAFF
CDR3 length: 11
V gene: TRBV19
D gene: -
J gene: TRBJ1-1
clone size: -

CDR3 DNA: TGTGCCAGCAGCCCTCGGTGGGGCGGGATCCAAGAGACCCAGTACTTC
CDR3 protein: CASSPRWGGIQETQYF
CDR3 length: 16
V gene: TRBV11-2
D gene: -
J gene: TRBJ2-5
clone size: -

CDR3 DNA: TGTGCTAGTGGTTTGGATAGTTGGGTGTCGATGGGACAAAAGACCCAGTACTTC
CDR3 protein: CASGLDSWVSMGQKTQYF
CDR3 length: 18
V gene: TRBV12-5
D gene: -
J gene: TRBJ2-5
clone size: -

CDR3 DNA: TGTGCCAGCAGCGTGACAGTTAACTATGGCTACACCTTC
CDR3 protein: CASSVTVNYGYTF
CDR3 length: 13
V gene: TRBV5-4
D gene: -
J gene: TRBJ1-2
clone size: -

CDR3 DNA: TGTGCCTGGAGAATGACAGGGGGAGGTGGCACCTTC
CDR3 protein: CAWRMTGGGGTF
CDR3 length: 12
V gene: TRBV30
D gene: TRBD1
J gene: TRBJ1-2
clone size: once

CDR3 DNA: TGTGCCAGCTCACCTCCGGGACAGGGAAACTACGAGCAGTACTTC
CDR3 protein: CASSPPGQGNYEQYF
CDR3 length: 15
V gene: TRBV18
D gene: TRBD1
J gene: TRBJ2-7
clone size: -

CDR3 DNA: TGCGCCAGCAGCTTGAATTTGCTCGGACTGATGAACACTGAAGCTTTCTTT
CDR3 protein: CASSLNLLGLMNTEAFF
CDR3 length: 17
V gene: TRBV5-1
D gene: -
J gene: TRBJ1-1
clone size: -